This note documents a single T cell receptor (beta chain) sequence. Deletions cut 4 bases from V and 4 bases from J, with 13 bases between. The CDR3 totals 15 residues. The germline V gene encodes CDR1 LNHDA and CDR2 SQIVND (reference sequence). The method was immunoSEQ multiplex PCR; TCRdb's version includes in-frame clones alone and lacks a portion of them. Among roughly 5,900 clones listed, 70% to 90% were seen once. Specified time point: week 3, after first cycle of checkpoint inhibitor. Prior systemic cancer therapy, immunosuppressant use and other active malignancies excluded patients. The entry originates in a study of blood T cell dynamics during melanoma immunotherapy.

This TCR was recovered from a human donor with melanoma. Sample: blood, taken from a patient treated with checkpoint blockade. The chain employs TRBV19 and TRBJ1-4, with D maybe TRBD1 (6 bases). DNA for the CDR3: TGTGCCAGTAGTAGACTTACAGGGATTAATGAAAAACTGTTTTTT. Its translation is CASSRLTGINEKLFF.